These 24 T cell receptor beta chains were sequenced from one sample in a study of shared clonotypes between healthy human individuals. Profiling relied on immunoSEQ multiplex PCR, and the TCRdb table lists in-frame clones only, not all of them. The repertoire holds about 560,000 clones, with around 77% as singletons. The sequenced material came from PBMCs. All receptors come from a woman in her 40s in good health. Some clones in this sample may be carry-over from other donors' samples.

This clone was observed once. This chain joins TRBV11-2 and TRBJ2-3, with D tentatively TRBD2 (5 bases). This CDR3 region has 12 residues. Germline loops: CDR1 SGHAT, CDR2 FQNNGV. The V end lost 5 bases, the J end lost 12 bases, and 15 bases lay between the germline ends. The CDR3 DNA follows: TGTGCCAGCAGCCATCCGGACTCCCAACAGTATTTT. Protein sequence: CASSHPDSQQYF.

This chain joins TRBV15 and TRBJ1-2; D not resolved. Trimming took off 0 bases at V and 7 bases at J, with 9 bases between the two ends. The CDR3 loop spans 13 amino acids. From germline, CDR1 is LNHNV and CDR2 YYDKDF (reference sequence). The CDR3 nucleotides are TGTGCCACCAGCAGAGACTACAGTTCTGGCTACACCTTC. Protein product: CATSRDYSSGYTF.

The chain carries TRBV30 and TRBJ2-4; D is possibly TRBD2 (6 bases). This CDR3 region has 15 residues. CDR1 is GTSNPN and CDR2 is SVGIG in the germline V gene (reference sequence). V dropped 2 bases and J dropped 1 base, with 12 bases sitting between them. Here the CDR3 DNA reads TGTGCCTGGAGTCGGCTAGCGTTTGCCAAAAACATTCAGTACTTC. This translates into CAWSRLAFAKNIQYF.

The chain carries TRBV2 and TRBJ1-4; the match to TRBD1 covers 7 bases. J gave up 8 bases and V 6 bases, and 9 bases lay outside the gene matches. Germline lookup yields CDR1 SNHLY and CDR2 FYNNEI. The CDR3 runs to 14 residues. Written as DNA, the CDR3 is TGTGCCAGCAGCGGACAGGCTGCGGGAGAAAAACTGTTTTTT. Protein: CASSGQAAGEKLFF.

This clone is a singleton in its sample. The chain couples TRBV13 to TRBJ2-5; the match to TRBD2 covers 10 bases. The CDR3 has 16 amino acids. Germline loops: CDR1 PRHDT, CDR2 FYEKMQ (reference sequence). Losses at the gene ends were 4 bases for V and 5 bases for J; bases not matched to a gene: 10. The CDR3, as DNA: TGTGCCAGCAGCTCCTTCGGGGCAGCGGGAGGGGAGACCCAGTACTTC. This sequence encodes CASSSFGAAGGETQYF.

This chain connects TRBV7-3 to TRBJ2-1; D is uncertain. V was pared by 8 bases and J by 5 bases, with 13 bases between. Looked up from germline, CDR1 is SGHTA and CDR2 is FQGTGA. The CDR3 is made up of 13 amino acids. The CDR3 loop reads CASGLGVDNEQFF. In nucleotides, the CDR3 is TGTGCCAGCGGCCTGGGTGTGGACAATGAGCAGTTCTTC.

Only a few counts were recorded for this clone. This chain uses TRBV5-6 with TRBJ2-2; a possible D gene is TRBD2 (5 bases). Germline CDR1 SGHDT, CDR2 YYEEEE. Trimming removed 1 base from V and 3 bases from J, with 16 bases in between. The CDR3 is 17 amino acids. The CDR3 region has the DNA TGTGCCAGCAGCTTGTATAGGAGGCACCGGGACACCGGGGAGCTGTTTTTT. Translated, it gives CASSLYRRHRDTGELFF. Drawing the rest from reference TRBV5-6 and TRBJ2-2, the complete variable domain is DAGVTQSPTHLIKTRGQQVTLRCSPKSGHDTVSWYQQALGQGPQFIFQYYEEEERQRGNFPDRFSGHQFPNYSSELNVNALLLGDSALYLCASSLYRRHRDTGELFFGEGSRLTVL.

V usage is TRBV19 and J usage is TRBJ2-5, with 7 bases matching TRBD2. The CDR3 covers 16 residues. V was pared by 7 bases and J by 4 bases, with 15 bases of the junction left unmatched. Looked up from germline, CDR1 is LNHDA and CDR2 is SQIVND (reference sequence). The DNA for the CDR3 is TGTGCCAGTACCCCCGGGGGAGGGACGCTGGCAGAGACCCAGTACTTC. Its translation is CASTPGGGTLAETQYF.

The J gene is TRBJ1-5, the V gene TRBV6-5; 9 bases are a match to TRBD1. Germline CDR1 and CDR2: MNHEY and SVGAGI. Germline trimming cut 6 bases from V and 6 bases from J; bases unmatched to any gene: 9. The CDR3 length is 15 residues. The CDR3 coding sequence is TGTGCCAGCAGAGTGGGACAGGGAGGGAGTCAGCCCCAGCATTTT. This sequence encodes CASRVGQGGSQPQHF.

The chain has TRBV10-3 and TRBJ2-3, with TRBD1 identical over 12 bases. The CDR3 contains 14 residues. Germline V gene data show CDR1 as ENHRY and CDR2 as SYGVKD. The V segment lost 10 bases and the J segment 5 bases; nucleotides outside the gene matches: 7. This CDR3 reads CATAGQGALDTQYF. The CDR3 bases are TGTGCCACCGCGGGACAGGGGGCCCTAGATACGCAGTATTTT.

The count of this clone is one. The chain has TRBV2 and TRBJ1-2; D uncertain. V lost 2 bases to trimming and J lost 10 bases, with 14 bases between them. The CDR3 loop spans 13 amino acids. Per germline, CDR1 SNHLY and CDR2 FYNNEI. The CDR3 region is CASSEILGSDYTF. As DNA, the CDR3 is TGTGCCAGCAGTGAAATCCTCGGTAGCGACTACACCTTC.

The J gene is TRBJ1-2, the V gene TRBV5-1; TRBD1 aligns across 10 bases. Per the germline V gene, CDR1 is SGHRS and CDR2 is YFSETQ. V lost 4 bases to trimming and J lost 8 bases; unmatched junction nucleotides: 8. The length of the CDR3 is 14 residues. CDR3 sequence reads: CASSRGTGEYGYTF. The DNA of the CDR3 is TGCGCCAGCAGCAGGGGGACAGGGGAGTACGGCTACACCTTC.

This chain uses TRBV10-3 with TRBJ2-5, with D tentatively TRBD2 (5 bases). The better agreement between TRBJ2-7 and the DNA end casts doubt on the J call. This CDR3 comprises 16 residues. Germline-derived CDR1 and CDR2 are ENHRY and SYGVKD. The CDR3 region has the DNA TGTGCCATCAGTGGGCCGGGGAGAGACGCGTCCTACGAGCAGTACTTC. Translated, it gives CAISGPGRDASYEQYF.

The chain has TRBV29-1 and TRBJ2-7, with D perhaps matching TRBD1 (6 bases). This CDR3 is built from 14 residues. Germline CDR1 reads SQVTM; CDR2 reads ANQGSEA. V was trimmed by 3 bases and J by 0 bases, leaving 12 bases between them. CDR3 sequence reads: CSVDADSLSYEQYF. In DNA, the CDR3 is TGCAGCGTTGATGCGGACAGCCTCTCCTACGAGCAGTACTTC.

The chain recombines TRBV6-6 with TRBJ1-5; D is undetermined. V lost 5 bases, J lost 0 bases, and 11 bases lay in between. Looked up from germline, CDR1 is MNHNY and CDR2 is SVGAGI (reference sequence). The CDR3 runs to 15 residues. The CDR3 region is CASSSTQRSNQPQHF. CDR3 nucleotide sequence: TGTGCCAGCAGTAGTACCCAACGTAGCAATCAGCCCCAGCATTTT.

This clone came up a few times. CDR3 nucleotide sequence: TGTGCCAGCAGAGACGGTGGCGGGGGGCCTTACGAGCAGTACTTC. This translates into CASRDGGGGPYEQYF. This chain links TRBV6-5 with TRBJ2-7; TRBD2 agrees at 8 bases. V was pared by 6 bases and J by 4 bases, with 11 bases of the junction left unmatched. Germline loops: CDR1 MNHEY, CDR2 SVGAGI. The CDR3 is made up of 15 amino acids.

About this clone itself: At the DNA level, this CDR3 is encoded by other sequences in the same sample as well. The chain carries TRBV7-9 and TRBJ2-7; no clear D. The CDR3 loop spans 12 amino acids. The germline V gene has CDR1 SEHNR and CDR2 FQNEAQ (reference sequence). V lost 2 bases to trimming and J lost 2 bases, with 4 bases between them. CDR3 protein: CASSLQTYEQYF. The CDR3 DNA is TGTGCCAGCAGCTTACAGACCTACGAGCAGTACTTC.

Note on this clone: This may be a read error: a much more frequent sequence differs by one nucleotide. The DNA for the CDR3 is TGTGCCAACAGCTTTCTGGGGAGCTCAGATACGCAGTATTTT. It encodes CANSFLGSSDTQYF. The chain combines TRBV7-2 with TRBJ2-3; D perhaps matches TRBD2 (5 bases). Germline-derived CDR1 and CDR2 are SGHTA and FQGNSA. This CDR3 is 14 amino acids long.

CDR3 bases: TGTGCCTGGAGTGCAACCGCTGATCGGCAGCCCCAGCATTTT. It yields the protein CAWSATADRQPQHF. The chain links TRBV30 to TRBJ1-5; D is undetermined. Trimming took off 1 base at V and 7 bases at J, with 14 bases between the two ends. Germline V gene data show CDR1 as GTSNPN and CDR2 as SVGIG (reference sequence). The CDR3 runs 14 residues.

The rearrangement joins TRBV2 to TRBJ2-4; D could derive from TRBD1 or TRBD2 (5 bases each). V lost 4 bases and J lost 12, with 19 bases in between. This CDR3 region has 14 residues. Germline V gives CDR1 SNHLY, CDR2 FYNNEI. As DNA, the CDR3 is TGTGCCAGCAGTGTGGTGTTGGGGGAACCGGGTCAGTACTTC. Its translation: CASSVVLGEPGQYF.

The V call is TRBV19, the J call TRBJ1-5, with D hard to call. Trimming stripped 0 bases from V and 5 bases from J, with 14 bases between. The CDR3 runs 16 residues. Germline CDR1 is LNHDA and CDR2 is SQIVND (reference sequence). CDR3 sequence reads: CASSIDRARIDQPQHF. The CDR3 bases are TGTGCCAGTAGTATAGACCGGGCCCGGATAGATCAGCCCCAGCATTTT.

The V gene is TRBV6-4, the J gene TRBJ2-5; D perhaps matches TRBD2 (5 bases). Germline V lookup: CDR1 MRHNA, CDR2 SNTAGT. V gave up 5 bases and J gave up 5 bases, with 15 bases separating them. The CDR3 covers 14 residues. The CDR3 is CASSLSPGWETQYF. The CDR3 DNA follows: TGTGCCAGCAGTTTATCCCCGGGGTGGGAGACCCAGTACTTC.

The V call is TRBV19, the J call TRBJ2-5; D might be TRBD2 (6 bases). Germline V gene data show CDR1 as LNHDA and CDR2 as SQIVND (reference sequence). CDR3 length: 15 amino acids. Trimming pared 3 bases from V and 6 bases from J, leaving 17 bases between. The CDR3 DNA sequence: TGTGCCAGTAGTATTTCCGGTCCTAGCGCGAAGACCCAGTACTTC. This codes for CASSISGPSAKTQYF.

The chain is built from TRBV2 and TRBJ2-4; 10 nucleotides match TRBD2. This CDR3 is 17 amino acids long. V dropped 0 bases and J dropped 0; count of bases not matched to a gene: 2. Per germline, CDR1 SNHLY and CDR2 FYNNEI. The CDR3: CASSEAGLAVAKNIQYF. The CDR3 nucleotides read TGTGCCAGCAGTGAAGCAGGACTAGCGGTAGCCAAAAACATTCAGTACTTC.